The clone carrying this T cell receptor beta chain was seen only a few times. This sample is drawn from a study of blood T cell repertoires in COVID-19. Here immunoSEQ multiplex PCR was the method, and the copy in TCRdb shows in-frame clones only, minus some. The data hold just under 150,000 clones, with around 87% observed a single time. Sequencing was performed on peripheral blood. This sequence originates from a man aged 50 or older who had recovered from COVID-19.

The DNA for the CDR3 is TGTGCCAGCTCACCACGTTCAGACTCTGGAAACACCATATATTTT. Translated: CASSPRSDSGNTIYF. The chain joins TRBV18 to TRBJ1-3; no clear D gene. Trimming shortened V by 1 base and J by 0 bases, and 7 bases separated the two germline ends. There are 15 residues in the CDR3. Germline-derived CDR1 and CDR2 are KGHSH and LQKENI.